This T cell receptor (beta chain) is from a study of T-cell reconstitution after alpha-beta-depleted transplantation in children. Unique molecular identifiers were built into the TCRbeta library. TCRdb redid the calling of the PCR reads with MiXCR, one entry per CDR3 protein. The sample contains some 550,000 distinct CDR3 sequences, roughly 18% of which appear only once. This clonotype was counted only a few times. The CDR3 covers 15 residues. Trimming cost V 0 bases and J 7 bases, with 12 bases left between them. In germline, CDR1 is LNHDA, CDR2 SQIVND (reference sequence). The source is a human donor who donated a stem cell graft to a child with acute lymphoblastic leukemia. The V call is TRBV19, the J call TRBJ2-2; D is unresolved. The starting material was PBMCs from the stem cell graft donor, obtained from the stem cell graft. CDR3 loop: CASSIDLDWIGELFF. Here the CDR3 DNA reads TGTGCCAGTAGTATAGATCTCGACTGGATCGGGGAGCTGTTTTTT. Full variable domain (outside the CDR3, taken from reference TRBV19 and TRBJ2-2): DGGITQSPKYLFRKEGQNVTLSCEQNLNHDAMYWYRQDPGQGLRLIYYSQIVNDFQKGDIAEGYSVSREKKESFPLTVTSAQKNPTAFYLCASSIDLDWIGELFFGEGSRLTVL.